These 9 T cell receptor beta chains came from one sample sequenced in a study of CD8+CD57+ T cells in acquired aplastic anemia. Genomic DNA, the template, was used for profiling of the TCR beta VDJ and CDR3. TCRdb passed the reads through MiXCR, listing each CDR3 protein once. The data contain around 170,000 distinct CDR3 sequences, about 60% of them singletons. The specimen sequenced was sorted CD4+, CD8+, or CD8+CD57+ T cells (not recorded which) from PBMCs. These receptors all stem from a human donor in good health.

This clonotype showed up many times. V is TRBV6-2 or TRBV6-3 and J is TRBJ1-2, with D unclear. Between the trimmed V and J ends, which lost 7 bases and 5 bases, there was a span of 11 bases. Germline CDR1 is MNHEY and CDR2 is SVGEGT. CDR3 length: 12 amino acids. The CDR3 nucleotides are TGTGCCAGCAATCATGACGCGTATGGCTACACCTTC. This codes for CASNHDAYGYTF.

This clonotype was observed a few times. V gene TRBV7-8 combines with J gene TRBJ2-7; unclear D gene. There are 12 residues in the CDR3. Per the germline V gene, CDR1 is SGHVS and CDR2 is FQNEAQ. The V and J ends lost 5 bases and 7 bases respectively, with 12 bases between them. The CDR3 protein is CASSPDDIEQYF. The DNA of the CDR3 is TGTGCCAGCAGCCCAGACGACATAGAGCAGTACTTC.

The DNA for the CDR3 is TGCAGTGCTAGCCGCCACGGTGGCTACGAGCAGTACTTC. Translating it yields CSASRHGGYEQYF. The chain is built from TRBV20-1 and TRBJ2-7; D not resolved. CDR3 length equals 13 residues. In germline, CDR1 is DFQATT, CDR2 SNEGSKA (reference sequence). V lost 3 bases, J lost 3 bases, and 12 bases lay in between.

V usage is TRBV29-1 and J usage is TRBJ1-1, with a tentative D call TRBD1 (6 bases). Trimming removed 7 bases at V and 4 bases at J, with 16 bases between. The CDR3 runs to 13 residues. CDR1 and CDR2 from the germline V gene are SQVTM and ANQGSEA. CDR3 in amino acids: CSANQGLGTEAFF. CDR3 nucleotide sequence: TGCAGCGCTAACCAGGGGCTGGGCACTGAAGCTTTCTTT.

This clonotype was observed a few times. The chain uses TRBV2 and TRBJ2-7, with unresolved D. Trimming removed 6 bases at V and 0 bases at J, with 12 bases between. The germline V gene encodes CDR1 SNHLY and CDR2 FYNNEI. The CDR3 loop spans 14 amino acids. The CDR3 protein is CASSITAFSYEQYF. The CDR3 DNA is TGTGCCAGCAGCATCACCGCCTTCTCCTACGAGCAGTACTTC.

The CDR3 bases are TGTGCCAGCAGCGCACAGGGGGGGACCAATGAGCAGTTCTTC. This translates into CASSAQGGTNEQFF. The chain carries TRBV7-3 and TRBJ2-1; D is perhaps TRBD1 (8 bases). This CDR3 is 14 amino acids long. CDR1 is SGHTA, CDR2 FQGTGA, per germline. The V end was cut by 5 bases, the J end by 6 bases, with 14 bases between. The whole variable domain, filled in from reference TRBV7-3 and TRBJ2-1, reads GAGVSQTPSNKVTEKGKYVELRCDPISGHTALYWYRQSLGQGPEFLIYFQGTGAADDSGLPNDRFFAVRPEGSVSTLKIQRTERGDSAVYLCASSAQGGTNEQFFGPGTRLTVL.

The chain recombines TRBV19 with TRBJ2-1, with 8 bases lining up with TRBD1. Germline V CDR1 and CDR2: LNHDA, SQIVND (reference sequence). With 6 bases clipped from V and 10 bases from J, the junction kept 8 bases outside the gene matches. This CDR3 has 13 amino acids. This CDR3 is CASSSGQGLEQFF. The CDR3 nucleotides read TGTGCCAGTAGCTCCGGACAGGGTTTGGAGCAGTTCTTC.

The gene calls are TRBV29-1 and TRBJ1-2, with 9 bases aligning to TRBD1. The CDR3 extends over 15 amino acids. The germline gives CDR1 SQVTM, CDR2 ANQGSEA. J was trimmed by 4 bases and V by 6 bases; bases with no gene match: 12. For the CDR3, the DNA is TGCAGCGTAGATAAACCCGGACAGGGGATCTATGGCTACACCTTC. Protein: CSVDKPGQGIYGYTF.

Points on this clonotype: Just one base apart from a much larger clone, this may be a read error. The genes are TRBV4-1 and TRBJ2-1, with TRBD1 matching over 10 bases. V gave up 5 bases and J gave up 9 bases; unmatched junction bases: 13. CDR1 is MGHRA, CDR2 YSYEKL, per germline. There are 16 residues in the CDR3. The CDR3 region is CASSNLDRGRRSEQFF. The CDR3 DNA reads as TGCGCCAGCAGCAACCTCGACAGGGGGCGAAGAAGTGAGCAGTTCTTC.